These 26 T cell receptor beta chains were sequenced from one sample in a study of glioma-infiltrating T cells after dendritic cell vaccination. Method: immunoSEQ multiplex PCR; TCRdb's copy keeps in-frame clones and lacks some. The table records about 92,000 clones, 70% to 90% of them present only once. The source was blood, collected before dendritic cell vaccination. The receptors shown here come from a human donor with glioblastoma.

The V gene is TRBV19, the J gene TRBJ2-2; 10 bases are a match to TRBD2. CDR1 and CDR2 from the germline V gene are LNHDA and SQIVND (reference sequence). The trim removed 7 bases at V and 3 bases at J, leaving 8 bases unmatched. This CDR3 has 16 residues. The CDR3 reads CASKASGSRDTGELFF. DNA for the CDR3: TGTGCCAGTAAGGCTAGCGGGAGTAGGGACACCGGGGAGCTGTTTTTT.

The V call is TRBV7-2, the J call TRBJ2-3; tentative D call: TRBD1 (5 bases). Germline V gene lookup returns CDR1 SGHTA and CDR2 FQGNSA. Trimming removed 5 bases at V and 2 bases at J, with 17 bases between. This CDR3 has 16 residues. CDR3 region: CASSTRAAPITDTQYF. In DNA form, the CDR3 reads TGTGCCAGCAGCACCAGGGCGGCCCCCATCACAGATACGCAGTATTTT.

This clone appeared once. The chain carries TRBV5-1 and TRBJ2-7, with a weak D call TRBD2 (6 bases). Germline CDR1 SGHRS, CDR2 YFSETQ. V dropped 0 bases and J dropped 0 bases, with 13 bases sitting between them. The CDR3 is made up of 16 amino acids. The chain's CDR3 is CASSLGKGLSSYEQYF. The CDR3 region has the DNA TGCGCCAGCAGCTTGGGTAAGGGACTTAGCTCCTACGAGCAGTACTTC.

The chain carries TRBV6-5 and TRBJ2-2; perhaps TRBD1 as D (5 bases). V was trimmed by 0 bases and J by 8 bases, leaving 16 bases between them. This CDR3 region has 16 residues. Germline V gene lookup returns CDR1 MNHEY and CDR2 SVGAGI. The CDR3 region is CASSYSKLDNSGELFF. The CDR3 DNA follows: TGTGCCAGCAGTTACTCGAAGCTGGACAATTCGGGGGAGCTGTTTTTT.

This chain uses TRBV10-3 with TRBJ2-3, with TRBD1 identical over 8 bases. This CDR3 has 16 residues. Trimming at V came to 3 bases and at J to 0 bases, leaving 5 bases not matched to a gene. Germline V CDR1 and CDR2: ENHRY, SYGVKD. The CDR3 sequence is CAISDLDRASTDTQYF. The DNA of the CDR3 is TGTGCCATCAGTGACCTGGACAGGGCGAGCACAGATACGCAGTATTTT.

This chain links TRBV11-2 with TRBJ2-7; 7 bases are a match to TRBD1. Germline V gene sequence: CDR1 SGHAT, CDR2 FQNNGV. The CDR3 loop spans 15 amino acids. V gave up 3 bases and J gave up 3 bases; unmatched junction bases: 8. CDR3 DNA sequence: TGTGCCAGCAGCTTCTCGACAGGGCCTGGCTACGAGCAGTACTTC. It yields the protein CASSFSTGPGYEQYF.

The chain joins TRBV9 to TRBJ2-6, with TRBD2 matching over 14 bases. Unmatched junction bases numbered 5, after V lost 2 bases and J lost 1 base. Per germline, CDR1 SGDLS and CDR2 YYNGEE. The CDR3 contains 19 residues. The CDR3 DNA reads TGTGCCAGCAGCGTTCCGACTAGCGGGAGGGCTTCTGGGGCCAACGTCCTGACTTTC. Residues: CASSVPTSGRASGANVLTF.

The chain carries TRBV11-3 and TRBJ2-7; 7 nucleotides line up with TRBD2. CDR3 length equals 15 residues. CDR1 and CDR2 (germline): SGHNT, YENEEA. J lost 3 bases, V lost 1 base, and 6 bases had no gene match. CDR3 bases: TGTGCCAGCAGCTTAGGTCCTAGCGGATACTACGAGCAGTACTTC. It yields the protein CASSLGPSGYYEQYF.

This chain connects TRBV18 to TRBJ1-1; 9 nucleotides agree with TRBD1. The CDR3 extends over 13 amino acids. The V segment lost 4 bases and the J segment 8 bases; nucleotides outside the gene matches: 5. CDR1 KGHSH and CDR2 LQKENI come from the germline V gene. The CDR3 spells CASSQGQGLEAFF. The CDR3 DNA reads TGTGCCAGCTCACAGGGACAGGGCCTAGAAGCTTTCTTT.

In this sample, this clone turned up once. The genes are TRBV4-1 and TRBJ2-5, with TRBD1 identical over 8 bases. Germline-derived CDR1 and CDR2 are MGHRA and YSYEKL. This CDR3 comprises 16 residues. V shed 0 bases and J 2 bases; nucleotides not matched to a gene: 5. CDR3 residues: CASSQDPRGQQETQYF. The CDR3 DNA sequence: TGCGCCAGCAGCCAAGATCCCAGGGGGCAACAAGAGACCCAGTACTTC.

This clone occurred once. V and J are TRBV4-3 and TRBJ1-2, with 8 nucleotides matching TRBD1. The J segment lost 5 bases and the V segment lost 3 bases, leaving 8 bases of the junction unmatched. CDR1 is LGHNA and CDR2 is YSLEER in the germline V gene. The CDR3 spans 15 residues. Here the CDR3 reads CASSQLPGTGYGYTF. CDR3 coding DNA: TGCGCCAGCAGCCAGCTCCCTGGGACAGGATATGGCTACACCTTC.

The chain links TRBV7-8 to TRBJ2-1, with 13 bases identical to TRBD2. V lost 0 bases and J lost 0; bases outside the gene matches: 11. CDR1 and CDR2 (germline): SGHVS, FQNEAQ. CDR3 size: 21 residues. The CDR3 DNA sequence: TGTGCCAGCAGCTTAGCGTTGGGGACTAGCGGGGTGGACCCCTCCTACAATGAGCAGTTCTTC. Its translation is CASSLALGTSGVDPSYNEQFF.

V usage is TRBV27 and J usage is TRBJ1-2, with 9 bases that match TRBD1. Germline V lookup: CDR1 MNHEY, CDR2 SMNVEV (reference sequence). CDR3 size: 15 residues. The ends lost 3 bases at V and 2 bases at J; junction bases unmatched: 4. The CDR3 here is CASSFLGTGNYGYTF. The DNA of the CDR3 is TGTGCCAGCAGTTTTCTCGGGACAGGGAACTATGGCTACACCTTC.

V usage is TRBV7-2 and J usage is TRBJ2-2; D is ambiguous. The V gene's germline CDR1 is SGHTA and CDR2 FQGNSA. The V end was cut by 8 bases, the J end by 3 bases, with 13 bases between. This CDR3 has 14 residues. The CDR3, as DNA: TGTGCCAGCCGTCGTACATCCGACACCGGGGAGCTGTTTTTT. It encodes CASRRTSDTGELFF. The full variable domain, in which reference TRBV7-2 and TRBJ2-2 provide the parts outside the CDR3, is GAGVSQSPSNKVTEKGKDVELRCDPISGHTALYWYRQSLGQGLEFLIYFQGNSAPDKSGLPSDRFSAERTGGSVSTLTIQRTQQEDSAVYLCASRRTSDTGELFFGEGSRLTVL.

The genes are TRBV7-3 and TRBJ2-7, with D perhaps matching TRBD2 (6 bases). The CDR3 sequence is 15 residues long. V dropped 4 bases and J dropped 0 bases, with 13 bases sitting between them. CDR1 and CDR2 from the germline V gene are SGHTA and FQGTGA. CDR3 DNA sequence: TGTGCCAGCAGCTCGCAGGGAGGCAGCTCCTACGAGCAGTACTTC. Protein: CASSSQGGSSYEQYF.

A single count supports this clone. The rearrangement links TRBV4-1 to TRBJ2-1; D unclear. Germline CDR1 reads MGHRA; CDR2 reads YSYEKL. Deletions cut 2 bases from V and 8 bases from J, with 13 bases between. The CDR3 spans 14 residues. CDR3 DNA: TGCGCCAGCAGCCAAACGACATTGGGCCATGAGCAGTTCTTC. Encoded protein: CASSQTTLGHEQFF.

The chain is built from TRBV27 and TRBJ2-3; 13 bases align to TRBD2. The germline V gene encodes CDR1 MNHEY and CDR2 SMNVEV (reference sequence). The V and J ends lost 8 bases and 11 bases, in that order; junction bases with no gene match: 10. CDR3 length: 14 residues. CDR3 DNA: TGTGCCAGCCGACCGGGACTAGCGGGGAGTGGGCAGTATTTT. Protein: CASRPGLAGSGQYF.

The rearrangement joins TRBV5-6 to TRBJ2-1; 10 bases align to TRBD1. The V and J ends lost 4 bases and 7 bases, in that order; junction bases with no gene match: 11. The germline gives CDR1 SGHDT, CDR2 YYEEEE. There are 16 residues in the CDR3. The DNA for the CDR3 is TGTGCCAGCAGCCCGGGGGGTGGGACAGGGGCGAATGAGCAGTTCTTC. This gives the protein CASSPGGGTGANEQFF. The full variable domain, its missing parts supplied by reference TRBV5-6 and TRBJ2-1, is DAGVTQSPTHLIKTRGQQVTLRCSPKSGHDTVSWYQQALGQGPQFIFQYYEEEERQRGNFPDRFSGHQFPNYSSELNVNALLLGDSALYLCASSPGGGTGANEQFFGPGTRLTVL.

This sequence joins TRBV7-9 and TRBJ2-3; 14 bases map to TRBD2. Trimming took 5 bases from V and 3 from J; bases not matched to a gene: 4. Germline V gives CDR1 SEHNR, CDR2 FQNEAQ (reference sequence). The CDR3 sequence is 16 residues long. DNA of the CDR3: TGTGCCAGCAGCCAGGGACTAGCGGGAGTAACAGATACGCAGTATTTT. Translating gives CASSQGLAGVTDTQYF.

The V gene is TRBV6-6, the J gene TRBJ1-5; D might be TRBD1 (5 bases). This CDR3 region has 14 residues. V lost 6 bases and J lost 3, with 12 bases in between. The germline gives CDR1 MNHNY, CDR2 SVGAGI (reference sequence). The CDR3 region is CASSAGHLNQPQHF. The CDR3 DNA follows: TGTGCCAGCAGCGCCGGACATCTCAATCAGCCCCAGCATTTT.

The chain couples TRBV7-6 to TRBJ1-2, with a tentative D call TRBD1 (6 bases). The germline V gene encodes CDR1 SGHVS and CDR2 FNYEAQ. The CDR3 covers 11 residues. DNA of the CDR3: TGTGCGGTCGGGAAGCAGGGGGGCTACACCTTC. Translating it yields CAVGKQGGYTF.

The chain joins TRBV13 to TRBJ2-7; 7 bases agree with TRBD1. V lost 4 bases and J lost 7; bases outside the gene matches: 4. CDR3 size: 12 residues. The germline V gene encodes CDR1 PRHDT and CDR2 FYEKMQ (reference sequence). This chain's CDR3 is CASSSGQREQYF. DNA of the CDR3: TGTGCCAGCAGCTCGGGACAGAGGGAGCAGTACTTC.

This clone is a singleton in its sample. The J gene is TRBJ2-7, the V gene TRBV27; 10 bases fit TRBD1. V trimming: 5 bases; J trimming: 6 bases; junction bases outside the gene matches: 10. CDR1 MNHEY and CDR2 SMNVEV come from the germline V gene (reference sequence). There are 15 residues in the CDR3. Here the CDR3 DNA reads TGTGCCAGCAGTCTGGGGACCGGGACAGGGGCCGAGCAGTACTTC. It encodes CASSLGTGTGAEQYF.

The DNA for the CDR3 is TGTGCCAGCAGCTTCGGACAGGGGGAAAGGGCCATATATTTT. Residues: CASSFGQGERAIYF. This chain joins TRBV7-9 and TRBJ1-3; 10 nucleotides match TRBD1. With 3 bases clipped from V and 11 bases from J, the junction kept 7 bases outside the gene matches. The CDR3 has 14 residues. The V gene's germline CDR1 is SEHNR and CDR2 FQNEAQ (reference sequence).

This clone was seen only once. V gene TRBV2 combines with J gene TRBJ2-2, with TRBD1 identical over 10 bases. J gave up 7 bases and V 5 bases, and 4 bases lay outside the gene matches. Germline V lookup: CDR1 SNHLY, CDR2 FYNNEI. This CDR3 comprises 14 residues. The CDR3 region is CASSRTGGFGELFF. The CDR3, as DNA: TGTGCCAGCAGTAGGACAGGGGGTTTCGGGGAGCTGTTTTTT.

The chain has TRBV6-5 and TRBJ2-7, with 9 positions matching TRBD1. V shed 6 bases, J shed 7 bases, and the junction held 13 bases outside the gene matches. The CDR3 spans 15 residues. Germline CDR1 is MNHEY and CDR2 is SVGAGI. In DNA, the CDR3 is TGTGCCAGCAGAACGCCGGGACAGGGTTCGAGGGAGCAGTACTTC. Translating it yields CASRTPGQGSREQYF.